This T cell receptor beta chain was identified in a study of PD-1 blockade in classical Hodgkin lymphoma. Study information: On a schedule of every 2 weeks, patients received nivolumab 3 mg/kg intravenously. Overall study results and limits: Exclusion was the outcome for patients who began nivolumab under 1 year after ASCT. Researchers reported that CD4+ TCR diversity, though not CD8+, rose significantly by C4D1. According to reports, newly diagnosed patients had lower baseline TCR diversity than healthy donors, and relapsed/refractory patients had lower baseline TCR diversity still.

This CDR3 is 18 amino acids long. V trimming: 3 bases; J trimming: 2 bases; junction bases outside the gene matches: 8. Germline V gene lookup returns CDR1 SGDLS and CDR2 YYNGEE. Using immunoSEQ multiplex PCR, the repertoire was profiled, and TCRdb retains in-frame clones only, with some absent. The profile shows about 17,000 clones, approximately 77% of them singletons. This clone has a single count. Its antigen is as yet unknown. Time point noted: cycle 4 day 1 (C4D1), after five to seven weeks of nivolumab. Brentuximab vedotin exposure varied, and every patient relapsed after autologous stem cell transplantation. Thawed PBMCs underwent magnetic negative selection to yield purified CD4+ T cells.

The clonotype was recovered from a human donor with classical Hodgkin lymphoma. This sample comprised CD4+ T cells from blood, obtained before the fourth cycle of nivolumab. The chain is built from TRBV9 and TRBJ2-7; the match to TRBD2 covers 16 bases. The DNA of the CDR3 is TGTGCCAGCAGCGGAGGGACTAGCGGGAGGGGAAGAACCTACGAGCAGTACTTC. This gives the protein CASSGGTSGRGRTYEQYF. Drawing the rest from reference TRBV9 and TRBJ2-7, the complete variable domain is DSGVTQTPKHLITATGQRVTLRCSPRSGDLSVYWYQQSLDQGLQFLIQYYNGEERAKGNILERFSAQQFPDLHSELNLSSLELGDSALYFCASSGGTSGRGRTYEQYFGPGTRLTVT.